One sample yielded the 25 T cell receptor beta chains listed below, sequenced in a study of shared clonotypes between healthy human individuals. Clones were read by immunoSEQ multiplex PCR, and TCRdb kept only the in-frame ones, dropping some. The repertoire holds roughly 2 million clones, with 95% as singletons. Source material: naive CD4+ T cells sorted from blood. Subset: CD45RA+ positively selected. These receptors were collected from a man younger than 35 in good health.

The V and J genes are TRBV29-1 and TRBJ2-7; TRBD1 aligns across 8 bases. The length of the CDR3 is 13 residues. Germline V gene lookup returns CDR1 SQVTM and CDR2 ANQGSEA. Trimming cost V 2 bases and J 6 bases; bases outside gene matches: 6. In DNA form, the CDR3 reads TGCAGCGTTGAACAGGGGGCGCGGAGCGAGCAGTACTTC. Residues: CSVEQGARSEQYF.

The V gene is TRBV30, the J gene TRBJ2-1, with 8 bases that match TRBD1. The ends lost 4 bases at V and 3 bases at J; junction bases unmatched: 8. The CDR3 is 15 residues long. The germline V gene encodes CDR1 GTSNPN and CDR2 SVGIG (reference sequence). CDR3 bases: TGTGCCTGGAACTCCAGGGGGACAGGCTACAATGAGCAGTTCTTC. Translating gives CAWNSRGTGYNEQFF.

The chain links TRBV18 to TRBJ2-5, with D perhaps matching TRBD1 (6 bases). V lost 3 bases and J 3 bases, leaving 14 bases between the germline ends. Germline CDR1 KGHSH, CDR2 LQKENI. The CDR3 contains 15 residues. The CDR3 spells CASSPIGGTKETQYF. DNA for the CDR3: TGTGCCAGCTCACCTATAGGGGGAACAAAAGAGACCCAGTACTTC.

The V gene is TRBV5-1, the J gene TRBJ1-2, with D possibly matching TRBD1 (6 bases). V lost 0 bases and J lost 6, with 12 bases in between. The CDR3 is made up of 14 amino acids. The germline V gene encodes CDR1 SGHRS and CDR2 YFSETQ. The CDR3 protein is CASSLGGGADGYTF. The CDR3 bases are TGCGCCAGCAGCTTGGGAGGGGGGGCCGATGGCTACACCTTC.

The chain uses TRBV5-4 and TRBJ2-2, with D perhaps matching TRBD1 (5 bases). CDR1 and CDR2 (germline): SGHNT, YYREEE (reference sequence). Trimming stripped 3 bases from V and 2 bases from J, with 11 bases between. The CDR3 is 15 residues long. The CDR3 nucleotides read TGTGCCAGCAGCTCCAGGGTCGAAAACACCGGGGAGCTGTTTTTT. Amino acid sequence: CASSSRVENTGELFF.

Notes on this clone: Other nucleotide sequences from this sample produce the same CDR3. This chain uses TRBV7-9 with TRBJ1-2; unclear D gene. This CDR3 is 12 amino acids long. Between the trimmed V and J ends, which lost 1 base and 2 bases, there was a span of 2 bases. Per germline, CDR1 SEHNR and CDR2 FQNEAQ (reference sequence). The CDR3 loop is CASSLVNYGYTF. The CDR3 nucleotides read TGTGCCAGCAGCTTAGTAAACTATGGCTACACCTTC.

The V call is TRBV10-1, the J call TRBJ2-3; perhaps TRBD2 as D (6 bases). The germline V gene encodes CDR1 WNHNN and CDR2 SYGVQD (reference sequence). CDR3 length: 13 residues. Trimming cost V 8 bases and J 2 bases, with 11 bases left between them. The CDR3, as DNA: TGCGCCAGCCAAACTAGCTTCACAGATACGCAGTATTTT. This codes for CASQTSFTDTQYF.

This rearrangement joins TRBV30 to TRBJ2-3; tentatively, D is TRBD2 (6 bases). The V gene's germline CDR1 is GTSNPN and CDR2 SVGIG (reference sequence). This CDR3 is 14 amino acids long. The CDR3 loop is CARSGRLSTDTQYF. CDR3 coding DNA: TGTGCTCGGAGCGGGCGGCTTAGCACAGATACGCAGTATTTT.

This clone has only one observation. The chain links TRBV2 to TRBJ2-1; D possibly corresponds to TRBD2 (5 bases). The CDR3 has 13 residues. From germline, CDR1 is SNHLY and CDR2 FYNNEI. Trimming removed 5 bases at V and 6 bases at J, with 11 bases between. The CDR3 sequence is CASSNEGVNEQFF. The CDR3 DNA reads TGTGCCAGCAGTAATGAGGGCGTCAATGAGCAGTTCTTC.

This clone was picked up a small number of times. The chain uses TRBV6-5 and TRBJ2-5; 13 bases are shared with TRBD2. This CDR3 has 15 amino acids. The germline V gene encodes CDR1 MNHEY and CDR2 SVGAGI. V was pared by 2 bases and J by 4 bases, with 1 base of the junction left unmatched. CDR3 nucleotide sequence: TGTGCCAGCAGTTACGGACTAGCGGGAGCAGAGACCCAGTACTTC. This gives the protein CASSYGLAGAETQYF.

This clone was counted once. The CDR3 protein is CASSVGTGYTEAFF. The CDR3 bases are TGCGCCAGCAGCGTGGGGACAGGGTACACTGAAGCTTTCTTT. The J gene is TRBJ1-1, the V gene TRBV5-1; 9 nucleotides align to TRBD1. This CDR3 region has 14 residues. After removal of 4 bases from V and 3 bases from J, the junction contained 4 bases not matched to a gene. Per germline, CDR1 SGHRS and CDR2 YFSETQ.

V usage is TRBV27 and J usage is TRBJ1-2; D ambiguous. Trimming removed 0 bases from V and 8 bases from J, with 10 bases in between. The germline V gene has CDR1 MNHEY and CDR2 SMNVEV (reference sequence). The CDR3 sequence is 13 residues long. This CDR3 is CASSLSIFRGYTF. CDR3 DNA: TGTGCCAGCAGTTTATCGATATTCAGGGGCTACACCTTC.

The chain combines TRBV25-1 with TRBJ1-1; TRBD1 aligns across 10 bases. The CDR3 has 17 residues. Germline CDR1 reads MGHDK; CDR2 reads SYGVNS. With V trimmed by 6 bases and J by 10 bases, 20 bases remained unmatched. Here the CDR3 DNA reads TGTGCCAGCAGACCCGGATATGGGACAGGGGACCTCTTCGGAGCTTTCTTT. Translation: CASRPGYGTGDLFGAFF.

The chain employs TRBV5-5 and TRBJ2-5; D is ambiguous. CDR1 is SGHKS, CDR2 YYEKEE, per germline (reference sequence). The CDR3 covers 16 residues. Deletions cut 1 base from V and 0 bases from J, with 13 bases between. CDR3 bases: TGTGCCAGCAGCTTGAGGCTCTCCACGTACCAAGAGACCCAGTACTTC. Translated: CASSLRLSTYQETQYF.

This chain joins TRBV19 and TRBJ1-5; D perhaps matches TRBD1 (6 bases). The CDR3 runs 13 residues. The germline V gene encodes CDR1 LNHDA and CDR2 SQIVND (reference sequence). V was trimmed by 4 bases and J by 7 bases, leaving 11 bases between them. For the CDR3, the DNA is TGTGCCAGTAGTACCGAAGGGGGGCAGCCCCAGCATTTT. Amino acid sequence: CASSTEGGQPQHF.

The chain couples TRBV11-2 to TRBJ2-7; 10 bases are shared with TRBD2. This CDR3 has 16 residues. Germline V gene data show CDR1 as SGHAT and CDR2 as FQNNGV. Trimming cost V 0 bases and J 2 bases; bases outside gene matches: 4. CDR3 sequence reads: CASSLDFTSGTYEQYF. As DNA, the CDR3 is TGTGCCAGCAGCTTAGATTTCACTAGCGGGACCTACGAGCAGTACTTC.

On this clone: The same CDR3 also results from other DNA sequences found in this sample. The chain links TRBV4-1 to TRBJ2-2; D uncertain. Germline values: CDR1 MGHRA, CDR2 YSYEKL. This CDR3 is built from 12 residues. V lost 5 bases to trimming and J lost 1 base, with 2 bases between them. The CDR3 sequence: CASSRNTGELFF. The CDR3 DNA reads as TGCGCCAGCAGCAGGAACACCGGGGAGCTGTTTTTT.

V is TRBV18 and J is TRBJ2-5; D not resolved. Germline V gene data show CDR1 as KGHSH and CDR2 as LQKENI. The CDR3 has 12 residues. The ends were cut back, 1 base at V and 12 bases at J, with 12 bases in the middle. This CDR3 reads CASSPQGTAEYF. CDR3 DNA sequence: TGTGCCAGCTCACCACAGGGAACAGCAGAGTACTTC. The full variable domain, rest sourced from reference TRBV18 and TRBJ2-5, is NAGVMQNPRHLVRRRGQEARLRCSPMKGHSHVYWYRQLPEEGLKFMVYLQKENIIDESGMPKERFSAEFPKEGPSILRIQQVVRGDSAAYFCASSPQGTAEYFGPGTRLLVL.

The J gene is TRBJ1-1, the V gene TRBV30; 7 bases match TRBD1. CDR3 length equals 14 residues. The ends lost 4 bases at V and 0 bases at J; junction bases unmatched: 5. The germline gives CDR1 GTSNPN, CDR2 SVGIG (reference sequence). The CDR3 protein is CAWTKGQLNTEAFF. The DNA for the CDR3 is TGTGCCTGGACCAAGGGACAGCTGAACACTGAAGCTTTCTTT.

The chain combines TRBV5-1 with TRBJ2-7; 12 nucleotides match TRBD1. The CDR3 sequence is 19 residues long. Germline values: CDR1 SGHRS, CDR2 YFSETQ. The ends lost 5 bases at V and 0 bases at J; junction bases unmatched: 15. CDR3 sequence (DNA): TGCGCCAGCAGTACTCCGGGACAGGGGGCGGCGGGAGCCTCCTACGAGCAGTACTTC. It specifies CASSTPGQGAAGASYEQYF.

The chain employs TRBV5-8 and TRBJ1-2; 8 bases are shared with TRBD1. V lost 6 bases to trimming and J lost 3 bases; unmatched junction nucleotides: 7. Germline CDR1 and CDR2: SGHTS and YDEGEE. The length of the CDR3 is 14 residues. The chain's CDR3 is CASTSDRAHYGYTF. In nucleotides, the CDR3 is TGTGCCAGCACCTCGGACAGGGCCCACTATGGCTACACCTTC.

The chain combines TRBV7-2 with TRBJ2-7; D is unresolved. CDR3 length equals 14 residues. CDR1 is SGHTA, CDR2 FQGNSA, per germline. V was shortened by 4 bases and J by 5 bases, with 15 bases between the two germline ends. In DNA form, the CDR3 reads TGTGCCAGCAGCTCCCGGGCCGCTAGTGACGAGCAGTACTTC. Translating it yields CASSSRAASDEQYF.

CDR3 DNA sequence: TGCAGCGTTCGACTAGCGGGAGGGAAAGATACGCAGTATTTT. It encodes CSVRLAGGKDTQYF. V is TRBV29-1 and J is TRBJ2-3, with 14 bases fitting TRBD2. The germline V gene has CDR1 SQVTM and CDR2 ANQGSEA. V was pared by 5 bases and J by 5 bases, with 3 bases of the junction left unmatched. This CDR3 comprises 14 residues.

CDR3 sequence reads: CASSLEGSKEETQYF. The CDR3 nucleotides read TGCGCCAGCAGCTTGGAAGGCAGCAAGGAAGAGACCCAGTACTTC. The chain is built from TRBV5-1 and TRBJ2-5; D unresolved. Germline V gene sequence: CDR1 SGHRS, CDR2 YFSETQ. The CDR3 runs to 15 residues. Trimming took off 0 bases at V and 3 bases at J, with 12 bases between the two ends.

The chain joins TRBV5-1 to TRBJ2-2; a weak D match, TRBD2 (7 bases). Trimming took off 5 bases at V and 4 bases at J, with 24 bases between the two ends. Germline assignment: CDR1 SGHRS and CDR2 YFSETQ. The CDR3 is made up of 18 amino acids. The CDR3 loop is CASRLLPPGGRGTGELFF. CDR3 coding DNA: TGCGCCAGCAGACTCCTACCCCCCGGGGGGCGCGGCACCGGGGAGCTGTTTTTT. The full variable domain, rest sourced from reference TRBV5-1 and TRBJ2-2, is KAGVTQTPRYLIKTRGQQVTLSCSPISGHRSVSWYQQTPGQGLQFLFEYFSETQRNKGNFPGRFSGRQFSNSRSEMNVSTLELGDSALYLCASRLLPPGGRGTGELFFGEGSRLTVL.